Following are 32 T cell receptor beta chains from one sample sequenced in a study of monozygotic twins with inflammatory bowel disease (dated by TCRdb to the late 2010s). Preparation of the library involved 5' RACE. These reads were obtained on an Illumina HiSeq 2500. The reads were reprocessed in TCRdb, with one entry per CDR3 protein sequence and no accompanying DNA. This specimen's table enumerates approximately 300,000 distinct CDR3 sequences. The ten most abundant clones make up about 5% of the sample. What was sequenced was blood. The receptors were sampled from a human donor with ulcerative colitis or Crohn's disease, or a healthy co-twin of an affected twin (not recorded which).

The rearrangement uses TRBV7-7 and TRBJ2-5; TCRdb's D call of TRBD1 is untestable without DNA. CDR3 size: 16 residues. Looked up from germline, CDR1 is SSHAT and CDR2 is FNYEAQ (reference sequence). CDR3 sequence reads: CASSRDPGTGWETQYF.

The V call is TRBV9, the J call TRBJ2-5; the D call from TCRdb, TRBD2, cannot be confirmed without DNA. The CDR3 spans 13 residues. In germline, CDR1 is SGDLS, CDR2 YYNGEE. The chain's CDR3 is CASSVEGRETQYF.

The J gene is TRBJ2-7, the V gene TRBV29-1; TCRdb lists TRBD2, though no DNA is available to test this call. This CDR3 comprises 15 residues. Germline V lookup: CDR1 SQVTM, CDR2 ANQGSEA. CDR3 residues: CSVPRGTSGSNEQYF.

This chain joins TRBV18 and TRBJ2-1. The CDR3 sequence is 14 residues long. Per the germline V gene, CDR1 is KGHSH and CDR2 is LQKENI. Here the CDR3 reads CASSPGDLYNEQFF.

The chain couples TRBV28 to TRBJ2-7. This CDR3 is built from 11 residues. Germline lookup yields CDR1 MDHEN and CDR2 SYDVKM. This CDR3 reads CASSTPYEQYF.

This CDR3 reads CASSFSGTPYEQYF. The gene calls are TRBV5-5 and TRBJ2-7; TCRdb picks TRBD1, but there is no DNA to check that call. Germline lookup yields CDR1 SGHKS and CDR2 YYEKEE (reference sequence). The CDR3 extends over 14 amino acids.

The V call is TRBV7-2, the J call TRBJ2-5; TCRdb returns TRBD2, unconfirmable since there is no DNA. The CDR3 runs to 17 residues. Germline loops: CDR1 SGHTA, CDR2 FQGNSA. CDR3 sequence: CASSLGSGGRGQETQYF.

J is TRBJ2-2 and V is TRBV5-5; there is no DNA to check the TCRdb D call of TRBD1. Per the germline V gene, CDR1 is SGHKS and CDR2 is YYEKEE (reference sequence). The CDR3 consists of 16 residues. The CDR3 is CASSFRTGADTGELFF.

The chain combines TRBV5-1 with TRBJ1-2; the TCRdb D gene call, TRBD1, has no DNA to confirm it. CDR3 length: 16 amino acids. The germline CDR1 and CDR2 sequences are SGHRS and YFSETQ. CDR3 in amino acids: CASSPDPGQGAVGYTF.

This chain uses TRBV5-1 with TRBJ2-3. Germline lookup yields CDR1 SGHRS and CDR2 YFSETQ. The CDR3 has 11 residues. CDR3 residues: CASKTGDTQYF.

This chain joins TRBV7-2 and TRBJ2-7. This CDR3 comprises 14 residues. Germline values: CDR1 SGHTA, CDR2 FQGNSA. The CDR3 loop is CASSFFQGPYEQYF.

The rearrangement links TRBV11-2 to TRBJ2-7; TCRdb's D call, TRBD2, is unchecked because there is no DNA. In germline, CDR1 is SGHAT, CDR2 FQNNGV. The CDR3 totals 17 residues. CDR3 sequence reads: CASSKYTPTSMLVEQYF.

The chain's CDR3 is CASTNGGSTDTQYF. This chain uses TRBV7-9 with TRBJ2-3; no DNA is available, so the TRBD2 call from TCRdb remains unchecked. Germline V gene lookup returns CDR1 SEHNR and CDR2 FQNEAQ (reference sequence). The CDR3 totals 14 residues.

The J gene is TRBJ2-2, the V gene TRBV20-1. The CDR3 is 14 amino acids. Germline CDR1 and CDR2: DFQATT and SNEGSKA (reference sequence). CDR3: CSARSEPNTGELFF.

The rearrangement joins TRBV5-1 to TRBJ1-6; TCRdb lists TRBD1, though no DNA is available to test this call. This CDR3 is 15 amino acids long. In germline, CDR1 is SGHRS, CDR2 YFSETQ. CDR3 amino acids: CASSETGEWNSPLHF.

CDR3: CASSTQGSVDQPQHF. The chain recombines TRBV7-2 with TRBJ1-5; TCRdb's D call, TRBD1, is unchecked because there is no DNA. CDR3 length: 15 residues. Germline loops: CDR1 SGHTA, CDR2 FQGNSA.

This chain joins TRBV3-1 and TRBJ2-2. The CDR3 has 11 residues. The V gene's germline CDR1 is LGHDT and CDR2 YNNKEL (reference sequence). CDR3 residues: CASWNWGELFF. The variable domain in full, with the rest retrieved from reference TRBV3-1 and TRBJ2-2, is DTAVSQTPKYLVTQMGNDKSIKCEQNLGHDTMYWYKQDSKKFLKIMFSYNNKELIINETVPNRFSPKSPDKAHLNLHINSLELGDSAVYFCASWNWGELFFGEGSRLTVL.

V is TRBV9 and J is TRBJ1-4; TCRdb lists TRBD1, though no DNA is available to test this call. This CDR3 region has 15 residues. Germline loops: CDR1 SGDLS, CDR2 YYNGEE. The CDR3: CASSPRQGAGEKLFF.

This chain links TRBV14 with TRBJ1-1; TCRdb designates TRBD1, a call that cannot be tested without DNA. The germline CDR1 and CDR2 sequences are SGHDN and FVKESK. The CDR3 length is 17 residues. CDR3: CASSQFLSGTGSTEAFF.

The V call is TRBV14, the J call TRBJ1-4. Germline V gene sequence: CDR1 SGHDN, CDR2 FVKESK. The CDR3 is made up of 15 amino acids. The CDR3 loop reads CASSQVRTANKKLFF. The variable domain in full, completed from reference TRBV14 and TRBJ1-4, reads EAGVTQFPSHSVIEKGQTVTLRCDPISGHDNLYWYRRVMGKEIKFLLHFVKESKQDESGMPNNRFLAERTGGTYSTLKVQPAELEDSGVYFCASSQVRTANKKLFFGSGTQLSVL.

The chain couples TRBV5-3 to TRBJ2-1. TRBV5-3 falls under the ORF class, with uncertain function. The CDR3 consists of 16 residues. The CDR3 spells CARSLGGCYRSDEQFF.

V usage is TRBV24-1 and J usage is TRBJ2-1; the TCRdb call, TRBD1, lacks DNA for checking. CDR1 is KGHDR, CDR2 SFDVKD, per germline. CDR3 length equals 15 residues. CDR3 amino acids: CATSDFVSGDDEQFF.

The CDR3 sequence is CASSYQGAASNEKLFF. The chain combines TRBV6-5 with TRBJ1-4; no DNA is available, so the TRBD1 call from TCRdb remains unchecked. The CDR3 sequence is 16 residues long. Germline CDR1 and CDR2: MNHEY and SVGAGI.

This sequence joins TRBV9 and TRBJ1-6. This CDR3 has 14 amino acids. Germline V gene data show CDR1 as SGDLS and CDR2 as YYNGEE. The CDR3: CASSPRGDNSPLHF.

The CDR3 here is CASSPRGRGSDTQYF. J is TRBJ2-3 and V is TRBV9; TCRdb proposes TRBD1, but this gene call is untestable without DNA. The CDR3 covers 15 residues. The germline V gene encodes CDR1 SGDLS and CDR2 YYNGEE.

The chain combines TRBV19 with TRBJ2-1; TCRdb returns TRBD1, unconfirmable since there is no DNA. Looked up from germline, CDR1 is LNHDA and CDR2 is SQIVND (reference sequence). This CDR3 has 12 amino acids. The CDR3 loop reads CASKGTNNEQFF.

The genes are TRBV7-2 and TRBJ2-1; TCRdb's D call, TRBD2, is unchecked because there is no DNA. Germline CDR1 SGHTA, CDR2 FQGNSA. CDR3 length: 14 residues. The CDR3 loop reads CASSSTRTSGEQFF.

This sequence joins TRBV30 and TRBJ1-6; TCRdb gives TRBD1 as the D gene, but with no DNA this cannot be confirmed. This CDR3 comprises 12 residues. Per the germline V gene, CDR1 is GTSNPN and CDR2 is SVGIG (reference sequence). The CDR3 region is CACDREGSPLHF.

The V call is TRBV5-4, the J call TRBJ2-5; TCRdb returns TRBD2, unconfirmable since there is no DNA. The CDR3 length is 16 residues. Germline V gene sequence: CDR1 SGHNT, CDR2 YYREEE (reference sequence). The CDR3 loop is CASSPSLAGGGETQYF.

The chain joins TRBV6-5 to TRBJ1-2; absent DNA, TCRdb's TRBD1 call cannot be checked. The germline CDR1 and CDR2 sequences are MNHEY and SVGAGI. CDR3 size: 16 residues. CDR3 sequence reads: CASSYKTGTGRYGYTF.

The chain links TRBV6-5 to TRBJ2-7; the D gene TCRdb calls, TRBD1, cannot be checked with no DNA. Germline assignment: CDR1 MNHEY and CDR2 SVGAGI. This CDR3 contains 12 residues. CDR3: CASRGRGSEQYF.

The chain's CDR3 is CSASRRGNPTYEQYF. The V and J genes are TRBV20-1 and TRBJ2-7; the D call from TCRdb, TRBD1, cannot be confirmed without DNA. The CDR3 is 15 residues long. Germline values: CDR1 DFQATT, CDR2 SNEGSKA (reference sequence).